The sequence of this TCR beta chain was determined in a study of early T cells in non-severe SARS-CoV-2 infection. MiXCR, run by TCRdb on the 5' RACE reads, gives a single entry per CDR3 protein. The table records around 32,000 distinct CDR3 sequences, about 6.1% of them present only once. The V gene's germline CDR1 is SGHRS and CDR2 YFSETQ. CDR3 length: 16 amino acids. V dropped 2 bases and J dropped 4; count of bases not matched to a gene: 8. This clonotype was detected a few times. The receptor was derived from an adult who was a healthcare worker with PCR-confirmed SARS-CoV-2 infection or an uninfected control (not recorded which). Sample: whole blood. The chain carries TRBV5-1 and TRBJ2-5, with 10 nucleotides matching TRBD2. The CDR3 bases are TGCGCCAGCAGCTTACCTAGCGGGGGCCGTGGAGAGACCCAGTACTTC. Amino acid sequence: CASSLPSGGRGETQYF.